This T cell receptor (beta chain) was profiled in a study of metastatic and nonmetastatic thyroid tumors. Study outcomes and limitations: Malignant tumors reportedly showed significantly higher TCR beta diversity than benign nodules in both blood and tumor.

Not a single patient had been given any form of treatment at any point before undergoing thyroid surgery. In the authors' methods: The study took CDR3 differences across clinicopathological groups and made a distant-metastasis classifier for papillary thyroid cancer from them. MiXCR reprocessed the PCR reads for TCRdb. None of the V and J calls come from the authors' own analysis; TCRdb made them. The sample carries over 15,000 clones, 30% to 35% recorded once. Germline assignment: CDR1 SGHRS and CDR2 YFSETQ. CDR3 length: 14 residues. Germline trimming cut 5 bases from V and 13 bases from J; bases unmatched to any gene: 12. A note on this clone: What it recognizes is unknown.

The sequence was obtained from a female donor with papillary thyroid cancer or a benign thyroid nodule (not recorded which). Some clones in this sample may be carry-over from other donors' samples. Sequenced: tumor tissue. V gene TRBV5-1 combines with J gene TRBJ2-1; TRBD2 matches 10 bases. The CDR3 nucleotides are TGCGCCAGCAGAGGGAGCGGAGCGGGGGGGCAACAGTTCTTC. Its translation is CASRGSGAGGQQFF.